The 8 T cell receptor beta chains given below trace back to one sample, sequenced in a study of T cell repertoires in cytomegalovirus infection. TCRdb redid the calling of the reads with MiXCR, one entry per CDR3 protein. The sample carries about 330,000 distinct CDR3 sequences, over 7.5% recorded once. The sample taken for sequencing was PBMCs. These receptors were taken from a human donor in good health (CMV status not recorded). Some clones in this sample may be carry-over from other donors' samples.

This clonotype was seen only a few times. V and J are TRBV7-2 and TRBJ2-7; D gene unclear. The CDR3 sequence is 13 residues long. V dropped 1 base and J dropped 0 bases, with 4 bases sitting between them. The germline gives CDR1 SGHTA, CDR2 FQGNSA. This CDR3 reads CASSLVFSYEQYF. The CDR3 DNA sequence: TGTGCCAGCAGCTTAGTCTTCTCCTACGAGCAGTACTTC.

This clonotype was counted many times. V is TRBV15 and J is TRBJ2-2; no clear D. Trimming removed 3 bases at V and 3 bases at J, with 5 bases between. CDR3 length equals 13 residues. Germline assignment: CDR1 LNHNV and CDR2 YYDKDF (reference sequence). In DNA, the CDR3 is TGTGCCACCAGCAGCAGTGACACCGGGGAGCTGTTTTTT. As protein: CATSSSDTGELFF.

This clonotype is termed medium-sized. This chain links TRBV7-2 with TRBJ2-7; 7 bases match TRBD2. CDR1 is SGHTA and CDR2 is FQGNSA in the germline V gene. V dropped 1 base and J dropped 2; count of bases not matched to a gene: 5. The CDR3 totals 15 residues. For the CDR3, the DNA is TGTGCCAGCAGCTTAGGTCCGGGAGGCACCTACGAGCAGTACTTC. Protein: CASSLGPGGTYEQYF.

This clonotype was detected only a few times. V is TRBV7-6 and J is TRBJ2-7; 8 positions agree with TRBD1. The V segment lost 5 bases and the J segment 3 bases; nucleotides outside the gene matches: 9. Germline values: CDR1 SGHVS, CDR2 FNYEAQ. The CDR3 has 15 amino acids. This CDR3 is CASSRTGTGVYEQYF. The CDR3 DNA reads TGTGCCAGCAGCCGAACCGGGACAGGTGTCTACGAGCAGTACTTC.

This clonotype was seen repeatedly, ten times or more. The CDR3 bases are TGTGCCAGCAGCCCCCGACCTGGAAACACCATATATTTT. This codes for CASSPRPGNTIYF. V and J are TRBV7-2 and TRBJ1-3; D gene uncertain. Trimming pared 5 bases from V and 2 bases from J, leaving 7 bases between. Germline loops: CDR1 SGHTA, CDR2 FQGNSA. This CDR3 has 13 amino acids.

This clonotype has a count of ten or more. The genes are TRBV7-9 and TRBJ1-3, with unresolved D. Germline lookup yields CDR1 SEHNR and CDR2 FQNEAQ (reference sequence). Trimming shortened V by 1 base and J by 0 bases, and 10 bases separated the two germline ends. There are 16 residues in the CDR3. CDR3 in amino acids: CASSLVGGISGNTIYF. The CDR3 bases are TGTGCCAGCAGCTTAGTTGGTGGGATCTCTGGAAACACCATATATTTT.

V and J are TRBV7-9 and TRBJ1-4; D unresolved. This CDR3 region has 14 residues. V lost 5 bases to trimming and J lost 6 bases, with 13 bases between them. CDR1 and CDR2 (germline): SEHNR, FQNEAQ (reference sequence). This CDR3 is CASSPGIWDEKLFF. DNA of the CDR3: TGTGCCAGCAGCCCGGGAATTTGGGATGAAAAACTGTTTTTT.

This chain joins TRBV2 and TRBJ1-2, with 8 positions matching TRBD1. CDR3 size: 14 residues. Germline V gene data show CDR1 as SNHLY and CDR2 as FYNNEI. V lost 6 bases to trimming and J lost 5 bases; unmatched junction nucleotides: 8. CDR3 nucleotide sequence: TGTGCCAGCAGCGCACTGACAGGGGTTTATGGCTACACCTTC. It codes for CASSALTGVYGYTF. Complete variable domain (other parts from reference TRBV2 and TRBJ1-2): EPEVTQTPSHQVTQMGQEVILRCVPISNHLYFYWYRQILGQKVEFLVSFYNNEISEKSEIFDDQFSVERPDGSNFTLKIRSTKLEDSAMYFCASSALTGVYGYTFGSGTRLTVV.